This passage covers 17 T cell receptor beta chains from one sample sequenced in a study of cytomegalovirus exposure and HLA in healthy donors. PCR was performed using 60 Vbeta and 13 Jbeta primers. Some clones are missing from TCRdb's copy, which holds only in-frame ones; the method was immunoSEQ multiplex PCR. Of more than 85,000 clones listed, roughly 84% are singletons. Source material: PBMCs. The receptor source for this set is a woman aged 18-30 years in good health and CMV-seronegative.

The gene calls are TRBV5-1 and TRBJ2-5; unclear D gene. The CDR3 runs 13 residues. Trimming stripped 5 bases from V and 3 bases from J, with 11 bases between. Per germline, CDR1 SGHRS and CDR2 YFSETQ. For the CDR3, the DNA is TGCGCCAGCAGGAGACATTCCGAAGAGACCCAGTACTTC. Translating gives CASRRHSEETQYF.

The chain joins TRBV4-3 to TRBJ2-3, with 7 bases that match TRBD2. In germline, CDR1 is LGHNA, CDR2 YSLEER. V lost 2 bases and J lost 0; bases outside the gene matches: 14. The CDR3 consists of 19 residues. The CDR3 spells CASSQRGFLEAGSTDTQYF. Written as DNA, the CDR3 is TGCGCCAGCAGCCAACGGGGGTTCTTGGAAGCGGGAAGCACAGATACGCAGTATTTT.

This clone was counted between two and nine times. CDR3 residues: CAWSWGEGEGEAFF. CDR3 coding DNA: TGTGCCTGGAGCTGGGGAGAGGGAGAGGGTGAAGCTTTCTTT. The rearrangement joins TRBV30 to TRBJ1-1, with unresolved D. CDR1 is GTSNPN and CDR2 is SVGIG in the germline V gene (reference sequence). There are 14 residues in the CDR3. The V end lost 3 bases, the J end lost 7 bases, and 18 bases lay between the germline ends.

V and J are TRBV5-1 and TRBJ1-3; 7 bases line up with TRBD1. Losses at the gene ends were 5 bases for V and 7 bases for J; bases not matched to a gene: 9. The CDR3 totals 14 residues. The germline CDR1 and CDR2 sequences are SGHRS and YFSETQ. CDR3 DNA sequence: TGCGCCAGCAGTAGGGGACAGCGATTCAACACCATATATTTT. This sequence encodes CASSRGQRFNTIYF. The whole variable domain, remainder taken from reference TRBV5-1 and TRBJ1-3, is KAGVTQTPRYLIKTRGQQVTLSCSPISGHRSVSWYQQTPGQGLQFLFEYFSETQRNKGNFPGRFSGRQFSNSRSEMNVSTLELGDSALYLCASSRGQRFNTIYFGEGSWLTVV.

This chain uses TRBV5-1 with TRBJ1-1, with D possibly TRBD1 on 6 matching bases. The V end lost 3 bases, the J end lost 0 bases, and 12 bases lay between the germline ends. The CDR3 length is 15 residues. From germline, CDR1 is SGHRS and CDR2 YFSETQ. This CDR3 reads CASSSQGRLNTEAFF. CDR3 coding DNA: TGCGCCAGCAGCTCACAGGGACGGTTGAACACTGAAGCTTTCTTT.

This rearrangement joins TRBV7-2 to TRBJ2-1; the D gene is possibly TRBD2 (6 bases). The CDR3 runs to 15 residues. From germline, CDR1 is SGHTA and CDR2 FQGNSA. The germline V and J ends were trimmed by 1 base and 6 bases, with 13 bases remaining between them. The CDR3 is CASSLGSGWVNEQFF. CDR3 DNA: TGTGCCAGCAGCTTAGGGAGCGGGTGGGTCAATGAGCAGTTCTTC.

V is TRBV15 and J is TRBJ2-3; TRBD1 matches 7 bases. Germline CDR1 and CDR2: LNHNV and YYDKDF (reference sequence). This CDR3 has 16 amino acids. V lost 2 bases and J lost 0; bases outside the gene matches: 5. The CDR3, as DNA: TGTGCCACCAGCAGACGTACAGGGGCGAGCACAGATACGCAGTATTTT. It translates to CATSRRTGASTDTQYF. The full variable domain, with the rest looked up from reference TRBV15 and TRBJ2-3, is DAMVIQNPRYQVTQFGKPVTLSCSQTLNHNVMYWYQQKSSQAPKLLFHYYDKDFNNEADTPDNFQSRRPNTSFCFLDIRSPGLGDTAMYLCATSRRTGASTDTQYFGPGTRLTVL.

As for this clone: Other nucleotide sequences in the sample specify the same CDR3. In DNA, the CDR3 is TGCGCCAGCAGCCAAGATGCGGGGTCTGGGGCCAACGTCCTGACTTTC. This sequence encodes CASSQDAGSGANVLTF. The V and J genes are TRBV4-3 and TRBJ2-6; D possibly corresponds to TRBD2 (6 bases). Germline V lookup: CDR1 LGHNA, CDR2 YSLEER. The V and J ends lost 0 bases and 1 base respectively, with 7 bases between them. This CDR3 region has 16 residues.

The chain uses TRBV18 and TRBJ2-7; D might be TRBD1 (6 bases). The CDR3 extends over 14 amino acids. Trimming shortened V by 1 base and J by 7 bases, and 14 bases separated the two germline ends. Germline CDR1 and CDR2: KGHSH and LQKENI. The CDR3 loop reads CASSPLRTEGEQYF. The CDR3 DNA is TGTGCCAGCTCACCACTAAGGACAGAAGGGGAGCAGTACTTC.

The chain employs TRBV9 and TRBJ1-6, with 7 bases matching TRBD1. Per germline, CDR1 SGDLS and CDR2 YYNGEE. The CDR3 totals 14 residues. V dropped 5 bases and J dropped 6; count of bases not matched to a gene: 5. CDR3 nucleotides: TGTGCCAGCAGAGGGACAGCAAGTAATTCACCCCTCCACTTT. Its protein is CASRGTASNSPLHF.

On this clone: The junction does not match germline at one end; this may be a read error. The chain employs TRBV7-9 and TRBJ2-7; D remains ambiguous. This CDR3 has 15 amino acids. Germline values: CDR1 SEHNR, CDR2 FQNEAQ (reference sequence). CDR3 nucleotides: TGTTCCAGCAGCTCATCGCCCGGGTCGTTCTCCGAGCAGTACTTC. Translating it yields CSSSSSPGSFSEQYF.

This clone has just a few counts. The gene calls are TRBV11-2 and TRBJ2-4, with TRBD2 as a possible D gene (7 bases). The CDR3 covers 15 residues. CDR1 is SGHAT, CDR2 FQNNGV, per germline. V was clipped by 2 bases and J by 6 bases, with 14 bases between them. The CDR3 nucleotides read TGTGCCAGCAGCTTACTTACGGGGGGCGGAAACATTCAGTACTTC. This translates into CASSLLTGGGNIQYF.

The chain carries TRBV28 and TRBJ1-1; no definite D call. Trimming took off 2 bases at V and 2 bases at J, with 9 bases between the two ends. CDR3 length: 14 residues. Germline CDR1 MDHEN, CDR2 SYDVKM. CDR3 bases: TGTGCCAGCAGTTTACGGGAAACAAACACTGAAGCTTTCTTT. It codes for CASSLRETNTEAFF. The full variable domain, rest sourced from reference TRBV28 and TRBJ1-1, is DVKVTQSSRYLVKRTGEKVFLECVQDMDHENMFWYRQDPGLGLRLIYFSYDVKMKEKGDIPEGYSVSREKKERFSLILESASTNQTSMYLCASSLRETNTEAFFGQGTRLTVV.

The chain has TRBV7-2 and TRBJ1-6; 8 bases match TRBD1. This CDR3 is 15 amino acids long. V dropped 6 bases and J dropped 11; count of bases not matched to a gene: 12. Germline V CDR1 and CDR2: SGHTA, FQGNSA. The CDR3 DNA is TGTGCCAGCAGTTCCCGGGCCTTACAGGGGGCACCCCTCCACTTT. This sequence encodes CASSSRALQGAPLHF.

Concerning this clone: At one end, the junction sequence differs from germline, possibly due to a read error. Other DNA sequences in this sample translate to the same CDR3. V is TRBV7-2 and J is TRBJ1-2, with 8 bases matching TRBD1. The germline CDR1 and CDR2 sequences are SGHTA and FQGNSA. This CDR3 has 15 amino acids. In nucleotides, the CDR3 is TGTGCCAGCAGCGTAGCAGGGGGCCTTAACTATGGCTACACCTTC. Residues: CASSVAGGLNYGYTF.

For this clone: Other DNA variants within this sample encode the same CDR3. The chain carries TRBV5-1 and TRBJ2-7; TRBD2 agrees at 8 bases. With V trimmed by 2 bases and J by 3 bases, 4 bases remained unmatched. Germline CDR1 and CDR2: SGHRS and YFSETQ. The CDR3 extends over 14 amino acids. In DNA form, the CDR3 reads TGCGCCAGCAGCTTAAGCGGGAGTAGCTACGAGCAGTACTTC. This translates into CASSLSGSSYEQYF.

The rearrangement uses TRBV25-1 and TRBJ1-4; the match to TRBD1 covers 7 bases. Germline assignment: CDR1 MGHDK and CDR2 SYGVNS. The CDR3 extends over 17 amino acids. J gave up 0 bases and V 3 bases, and 7 bases lay outside the gene matches. CDR3: CASSDGTAIPTNEKLFF. In nucleotides, the CDR3 is TGTGCCAGCAGTGACGGGACAGCGATCCCAACTAATGAAAAACTGTTTTTT.